Listed below are T cell receptor beta chains from one sample, sequenced in a study of OX40 agonist ivuxolimab in advanced cancers. TCRdb's copy holds only in-frame clones and misses some; the assay was immunoSEQ multiplex PCR. Here the sample spans 70,000 to 80,000 clones, about 91% being singletons. The sample here was CD4+ or CD8+ T cells sorted from blood, taken in a trial of the OX40 agonist ivuxolimab. These receptors came from an adult with an advanced solid tumor such as melanoma, head and neck, liver or kidney cancer. The CDR3 runs from the conserved cysteine through the conserved F or W. Each record gives: D gene, V gene, J gene, clone size, CDR3 DNA, CDR3 protein. The D gene is left open where the match is weak. Clone size is given for some rows only: seen once, a few or many times, or a class if the clone is expanded.

D: -; V: TRBV6-6; J: TRBJ1-3; size: -; DNA: TGTGCCAGCAGTTACGGCGGGGACGGAAACACCATATATTTT; CDR3: CASSYGGDGNTIYF
D: -; V: TRBV28; J: TRBJ1-2; size: -; DNA: TGTGCCAGCAGTGCCTGGCAGACTCCTCTTAACTATGGCTACACCTTC; CDR3: CASSAWQTPLNYGYTF
D: TRBD2; V: TRBV7-9; J: TRBJ2-1; size: -; DNA: TGTGCCAGCAGCCCGCGTGGGACTAGCGAGAATGAGCAGTTCTTC; CDR3: CASSPRGTSENEQFF
D: TRBD1; V: TRBV5-4; J: TRBJ2-7; size: -; DNA: TGTGCCAGCAGCTTGGCGGGACAGGGTATCTACGAGCAGTACTTC; CDR3: CASSLAGQGIYEQYF
D: -; V: TRBV27; J: TRBJ2-7; size: -; DNA: TGTGCCAGCAGTCCTGGGGCTGGAGTGGGCTACGAGCAGTACTTC; CDR3: CASSPGAGVGYEQYF
D: TRBD2; V: TRBV5-1; J: TRBJ2-3; size: -; DNA: TGCGCCAGCAGATCGGGACTAGCGGGAAGGACAGATACGCAGTATTTT; CDR3: CASRSGLAGRTDTQYF
D: TRBD1; V: TRBV27; J: TRBJ1-3; size: once; DNA: TGTGCCAGCAGGCCGACCACCAGGGGGTCTGGAAACACCATATATTTT; CDR3: CASRPTTRGSGNTIYF
D: TRBD1; V: TRBV30; J: TRBJ1-1; size: few; DNA: TGTGCCTGGCTAGGGACAGTAAACACTGAAGCTTTCTTT; CDR3: CAWLGTVNTEAFF
D: -; V: TRBV6-1; J: TRBJ1-6; size: -; DNA: TGTGCCAGCCAGGAGGCACGGGTGGGAAATTCACCCCTCCACTTT; CDR3: CASQEARVGNSPLHF
D: -; V: TRBV5-1; J: TRBJ1-3; size: -; DNA: TGCGCCAGCAGCTTGGCCGGCAGAGTCAACTCTGGAAACACCATATATTTT; CDR3: CASSLAGRVNSGNTIYF
D: -; V: TRBV30; J: TRBJ1-4; size: -; DNA: TGTGCCTGGAGTGACAGACAGGCCGGGGGTGAAAAACTGTTTTTT; CDR3: CAWSDRQAGGEKLFF
D: TRBD2; V: TRBV28; J: TRBJ2-1; size: -; DNA: TGTTCTAGGGGCGGCGGGAGATCTATCTATGAGCAGTTCTTC; CDR3: CSRGGGRSIYEQFF
D: -; V: TRBV7-2; J: TRBJ1-2; size: -; DNA: TGTGCCAGCAGCCCCGGTTGGGGGGTCTATGGCTACACCTTC; CDR3: CASSPGWGVYGYTF
D: TRBD2; V: TRBV9; J: TRBJ2-3; size: -; DNA: TGTGCCAGCGGGACTAGCGGGATTGATACGCAGTATTTT; CDR3: CASGTSGIDTQYF